The 28 T cell receptor beta chains presented below share a single source sample, sequenced in a study of HIV-infected patients and healthy controls. TCRdb passed the 5' RACE reads through MiXCR, listing each CDR3 protein once. The sample has more than 60,000 distinct CDR3 sequences; 15% to 20% are singletons. Input material: CD4+ T cells from blood. Receptor source: a human donor in good health.

The V and J genes are TRBV7-2 and TRBJ2-7, with a tentative D call TRBD2 (6 bases). The CDR3 has 13 amino acids. The V end lost 10 bases, the J end lost 4 bases, and 17 bases lay between the germline ends. The germline gives CDR1 SGHTA, CDR2 FQGNSA. The CDR3 coding sequence is TGTGCCACCTCTGGAGCCGGGAGTTACGAGCAGTACTTC. Its translation is CATSGAGSYEQYF.

This clonotype was detected only a few times. The chain has TRBV19 and TRBJ2-1, with TRBD1 matching 9 bases. The CDR3 is made up of 19 amino acids. V was pared by 0 bases and J by 3 bases, with 12 bases of the junction left unmatched. From germline, CDR1 is LNHDA and CDR2 SQIVND (reference sequence). The CDR3 bases are TGTGCCAGTAGTATAGACCAAGGGACAGGGAGAGGGGTCTACAATGAGCAGTTCTTC. Protein: CASSIDQGTGRGVYNEQFF.

In its sample, this clonotype was seen a few times. The rearrangement joins TRBV19 to TRBJ1-1; D is possibly TRBD1 (6 bases). Germline V gives CDR1 LNHDA, CDR2 SQIVND (reference sequence). CDR3 size: 13 residues. Between the trimmed V and J ends, which lost 8 bases and 4 bases, there was a span of 14 bases. CDR3 bases: TGTGCCAGTGGAGGGTGGACAGCCACTGAAGCTTTCTTT. This encodes CASGGWTATEAFF.

The genes are TRBV29-1 and TRBJ1-1; D is possibly TRBD1 (5 bases). The CDR3 is made up of 12 amino acids. Between the trimmed V and J ends, which lost 6 bases and 2 bases, there was a span of 10 bases. Per the germline V gene, CDR1 is SQVTM and CDR2 is ANQGSEA. DNA for the CDR3: TGCAGCGTCGCCAGGGACAACACTGAAGCTTTCTTT. Translating it yields CSVARDNTEAFF.

This clonotype was detected many times. The genes are TRBV20-1 and TRBJ1-5; tentative D call: TRBD1 (5 bases). With 4 bases removed from V and 5 bases from J, the gap between germline ends came to 12 bases. Germline CDR1 DFQATT, CDR2 SNEGSKA (reference sequence). This CDR3 has 13 amino acids. The CDR3 protein is CSAKGRADQPQHF. CDR3 bases: TGCAGTGCTAAGGGGAGGGCAGATCAGCCCCAGCATTTT.

This clonotype occurred a few times. The chain links TRBV7-9 to TRBJ1-1; TRBD1 aligns across 8 bases. With 6 bases clipped from V and 8 bases from J, the junction kept 5 bases outside the gene matches. Germline V CDR1 and CDR2: SEHNR, FQNEAQ (reference sequence). This CDR3 region has 12 residues. In nucleotides, the CDR3 is TGTGCCAGCAGTTTAACAGGGGGAGAAGCTTTCTTT. Translation gives CASSLTGGEAFF. The full variable domain, with the rest looked up from reference TRBV7-9 and TRBJ1-1, is DTGVSQNPRHKITKRGQNVTFRCDPISEHNRLYWYRQTLGQGPEFLTYFQNEAQLEKSRLLSDRFSAERPKGSFSTLEIQRTEQGDSAMYLCASSLTGGEAFFGQGTRLTVV.

This clonotype was observed at least ten times. The V call is TRBV20-1, the J call TRBJ2-1; 7 bases line up with TRBD2. CDR1 and CDR2 (germline): DFQATT, SNEGSKA (reference sequence). The V segment lost 7 bases and the J segment 4 bases; nucleotides outside the gene matches: 7. This CDR3 contains 13 residues. In DNA, the CDR3 is TGCAGTGGACTAGCAGGGATTTACAATGAGCAGTTCTTC. It yields the protein CSGLAGIYNEQFF.

This clonotype was seen repeatedly, ten times or more. This sequence joins TRBV20-1 and TRBJ2-3; D tentatively fits TRBD1 or TRBD2 (5 bases each). The V and J ends lost 3 bases and 2 bases respectively, with 18 bases between them. The CDR3 runs to 16 residues. Germline CDR1 and CDR2: DFQATT and SNEGSKA (reference sequence). The CDR3 DNA sequence: TGCAGTGCTAGGGTCGGGGCTAGCCAACTCACAGATACGCAGTATTTT. Translated: CSARVGASQLTDTQYF.

This clonotype has ten or more counts. DNA of the CDR3: TGTGCCATCAGTGAGTCCAAGACAGGGGGCACTGAAGCTTTCTTT. As protein: CAISESKTGGTEAFF. The chain carries TRBV10-3 and TRBJ1-1, with 9 bases fitting TRBD1. Per the germline V gene, CDR1 is ENHRY and CDR2 is SYGVKD. CDR3 size: 15 residues. The J segment lost 4 bases and the V segment lost 0 bases, leaving 3 bases of the junction unmatched.

The V call is TRBV6-2 or TRBV6-3, the J call TRBJ1-6, with a weak D call TRBD1 (6 bases). CDR3 size: 14 residues. The germline CDR1 and CDR2 sequences are MNHEY and SVGEGT. Between the trimmed V and J ends, which lost 2 bases and 6 bases, there was a span of 8 bases. The CDR3 spells CASSYRTANSPLHF. The CDR3 nucleotides are TGTGCCAGCAGTTACAGGACAGCTAATTCACCCCTCCACTTT.

The chain joins TRBV3-1 to TRBJ1-6; weak D call: TRBD1 (5 bases). V lost 0 bases and J lost 2, with 14 bases in between. The CDR3 sequence is 18 residues long. CDR1 LGHDT and CDR2 YNNKEL come from the germline V gene (reference sequence). The CDR3 region is CASSQDGTKGTYNSPLHF. For the CDR3, the DNA is TGTGCCAGCAGCCAAGACGGGACCAAGGGGACCTATAATTCACCCCTCCACTTT.

This chain uses TRBV7-3 with TRBJ2-3; D is possibly TRBD2 (6 bases). The CDR3 contains 17 residues. Trimming stripped 1 base from V and 7 bases from J, with 21 bases between. Germline CDR1 reads SGHTA; CDR2 reads FQGTGA. The CDR3 spells CASSLSYGGRGGNTQYF. CDR3 bases: TGTGCCAGCAGCTTAAGTTATGGCGGACGGGGCGGGAATACGCAGTATTTT.

This clonotype came up a few times. The rearrangement uses TRBV5-1 and TRBJ2-5, with 11 bases matching TRBD1. V was pared by 0 bases and J by 5 bases, with 9 bases of the junction left unmatched. CDR3 length: 17 amino acids. Germline V gives CDR1 SGHRS, CDR2 YFSETQ. The CDR3 is CASSLAWTGGLGETQYF. The CDR3 coding sequence is TGCGCCAGCAGCTTGGCCTGGACAGGGGGCCTTGGGGAGACCCAGTACTTC.

The gene calls are TRBV29-1 and TRBJ2-7; 9 bases agree with TRBD1. The CDR3 runs to 15 residues. Per germline, CDR1 SQVTM and CDR2 ANQGSEA. V was clipped by 7 bases and J by 2 bases; unmatched bases: 12. The CDR3 region has the DNA TGCAGCGCCGAACAGGGGGCGGGATTAACCTACGAGCAGTACTTC. Translated: CSAEQGAGLTYEQYF.

There are a few counts of this clonotype. This chain uses TRBV5-1 with TRBJ1-1; possibly TRBD1 for D (5 bases). CDR1 and CDR2 (germline): SGHRS, YFSETQ. CDR3 size: 18 residues. The germline V and J ends were trimmed by 0 bases and 1 base, with 19 bases remaining between them. CDR3 sequence (DNA): TGCGCCAGCAGCTTGGTCGTGGGCGGGGGAGGTAGGAACACTGAAGCTTTCTTT. Amino acid sequence: CASSLVVGGGGRNTEAFF.

This clonotype was seen at least ten times. The chain links TRBV6-6 to TRBJ1-5; 7 bases map to TRBD1. This CDR3 has 16 residues. Losses at the gene ends were 4 bases for V and 5 bases for J; bases not matched to a gene: 11. Germline values: CDR1 MNHNY, CDR2 SVGAGI (reference sequence). In DNA form, the CDR3 reads TGTGCCAGCAGTTCTCAACAGGGGAAACGTGATCAGCCCCAGCATTTT. Translated, it gives CASSSQQGKRDQPQHF.

This clonotype has a count of ten or more. CDR3 bases: TGTGCCAGCTCATCCAGCGGGAGGTACGAGCAGTACTTC. It encodes CASSSSGRYEQYF. The J gene is TRBJ2-7, the V gene TRBV18, with 9 bases identical to TRBD2. CDR1 is KGHSH and CDR2 is LQKENI in the germline V gene. This CDR3 is 13 amino acids long. V lost 5 bases, J lost 4 bases, and 3 bases stayed unmatched.

This clonotype was found a few times. The V call is TRBV6-1, the J call TRBJ2-1; 8 bases map to TRBD2. This CDR3 spans 16 amino acids. The trim removed 2 bases at V and 6 bases at J, leaving 9 bases unmatched. Germline V gene lookup returns CDR1 MNHNS and CDR2 SASEGT. Written as DNA, the CDR3 is TGTGCCAGCAGTGAAATGCGAGCGGGAGTGGGCAATGAGCAGTTCTTC. Translated: CASSEMRAGVGNEQFF.

This clonotype turned up a few times. The gene calls are TRBV5-6 and TRBJ2-2, with 7 bases lining up with TRBD1. The CDR3 is 18 amino acids. Trimming at V came to 4 bases and at J to 2 bases, leaving 14 bases not matched to a gene. Germline CDR1 SGHDT, CDR2 YYEEEE. This chain's CDR3 is CASSRTIHRQGNTGELFF. CDR3 coding DNA: TGTGCCAGCAGCCGCACGATACACCGACAGGGCAACACCGGGGAGCTGTTTTTT.

V usage is TRBV19 and J usage is TRBJ2-7; no firm D call. Germline CDR1 LNHDA, CDR2 SQIVND (reference sequence). Trimming stripped 3 bases from V and 2 bases from J, with 11 bases between. The CDR3 loop spans 14 amino acids. The CDR3 here is CASSIGPGAYEQYF. Written as DNA, the CDR3 is TGTGCCAGTAGTATTGGACCCGGCGCCTACGAGCAGTACTTC. Full variable domain (rest looked up from reference TRBV19 and TRBJ2-7): DGGITQSPKYLFRKEGQNVTLSCEQNLNHDAMYWYRQDPGQGLRLIYYSQIVNDFQKGDIAEGYSVSREKKESFPLTVTSAQKNPTAFYLCASSIGPGAYEQYFGPGTRLTVT.

This clonotype has at least ten counts. The CDR3 DNA is TGTGCCAGCAGTTACACGGTAGCGGGAGCATTCACAGATACGCAGTATTTT. This gives the protein CASSYTVAGAFTDTQYF. The chain joins TRBV6-5 to TRBJ2-3, with TRBD2 identical over 9 bases. The length of the CDR3 is 17 residues. CDR1 is MNHEY and CDR2 is SVGAGI in the germline V gene. Germline trimming cut 2 bases from V and 2 bases from J; bases unmatched to any gene: 8.

This clonotype has a handful of counts. The chain has TRBV19 and TRBJ2-1, with TRBD2 matching over 10 bases. This CDR3 has 14 amino acids. V dropped 4 bases and J dropped 12; count of bases not matched to a gene: 9. Germline lookup yields CDR1 LNHDA and CDR2 SQIVND (reference sequence). The CDR3 sequence is CASSTTSGAAGQFF. CDR3 nucleotide sequence: TGTGCCAGTAGTACTACTAGCGGGGCCGCGGGGCAGTTCTTC. Full variable domain (remainder filled in from reference TRBV19 and TRBJ2-1): DGGITQSPKYLFRKEGQNVTLSCEQNLNHDAMYWYRQDPGQGLRLIYYSQIVNDFQKGDIAEGYSVSREKKESFPLTVTSAQKNPTAFYLCASSTTSGAAGQFFGPGTRLTVL.

This clonotype was detected once. No conserved phenylalanine or tryptophan is present at the end of the CDR3, so a read error is the likely explanation. This chain uses TRBV12-3 or TRBV12-4 with TRBJ2-1; 10 bases are a match to TRBD2. The CDR3 contains 16 residues. V shed 3 bases and J 2 bases; nucleotides not matched to a gene: 4. The CDR3 bases are TGTGCCAGCAGTTTTCATACTAGCGGGACCTACAATGAGCAGTTCATC. This translates into CASSFHTSGTYNEQFI.

The chain is built from TRBV20-1 and TRBJ2-3; 13 nucleotides agree with TRBD2. The CDR3 totals 17 residues. The germline CDR1 and CDR2 sequences are DFQATT and SNEGSKA (reference sequence). J lost 5 bases, V lost 6 bases, and 14 bases had no gene match. CDR3 nucleotide sequence: TGCAGTGCCCCTTCAGGGGCGACTAGCGGGAGGAAAGATACGCAGTATTTT. This sequence encodes CSAPSGATSGRKDTQYF.

This clonotype has a handful of counts. This chain connects TRBV2 to TRBJ2-6; 9 bases match TRBD2. Germline V gives CDR1 SNHLY, CDR2 FYNNEI. V shed 4 bases, J shed 0 bases, and the junction held 10 bases outside the gene matches. The CDR3 has 19 residues. The CDR3 spells CASSGVPGLAFSGANVLTF. The CDR3 nucleotides are TGTGCCAGCAGTGGAGTACCGGGACTAGCTTTCTCTGGGGCCAACGTCCTGACTTTC. The complete variable domain, with remaining parts taken from reference TRBV2 and TRBJ2-6, reads EPEVTQTPSHQVTQMGQEVILRCVPISNHLYFYWYRQILGQKVEFLVSFYNNEISEKSEIFDDQFSVERPDGSNFTLKIRSTKLEDSAMYFCASSGVPGLAFSGANVLTFGAGSRLTVL.

This clonotype was counted ten times or more. This rearrangement joins TRBV5-6 to TRBJ1-5, with 10 nucleotides matching TRBD1. This CDR3 is built from 15 residues. V was clipped by 1 base and J by 4 bases; unmatched bases: 2. CDR1 is SGHDT and CDR2 is YYEEEE in the germline V gene. The chain's CDR3 is CASSLRTGGNQPQHF. Here the CDR3 DNA reads TGTGCCAGCAGCTTGCGGACAGGGGGAAATCAGCCCCAGCATTTT.

This clonotype showed up just a few times. The chain carries TRBV7-9 and TRBJ2-1; no clear D gene. The V end was cut by 1 base, the J end by 4 bases, with 5 bases between. Germline loops: CDR1 SEHNR, CDR2 FQNEAQ (reference sequence). The CDR3 loop spans 13 amino acids. The CDR3 DNA reads as TGTGCCAGCAGCTTAGGGATTTACAATGAGCAGTTCTTC. This codes for CASSLGIYNEQFF.

The sample holds a few counts of this clonotype. V is TRBV7-2 and J is TRBJ1-4, with a weak D call TRBD1 (6 bases). Germline CDR1 is SGHTA and CDR2 is FQGNSA. V lost 1 base and J lost 3, with 15 bases in between. The CDR3 has 17 amino acids. The CDR3 reads CASSLVPPGAANEKLFF. In DNA, the CDR3 is TGTGCCAGCAGCTTAGTCCCGCCGGGGGCAGCTAATGAAAAACTGTTTTTT.